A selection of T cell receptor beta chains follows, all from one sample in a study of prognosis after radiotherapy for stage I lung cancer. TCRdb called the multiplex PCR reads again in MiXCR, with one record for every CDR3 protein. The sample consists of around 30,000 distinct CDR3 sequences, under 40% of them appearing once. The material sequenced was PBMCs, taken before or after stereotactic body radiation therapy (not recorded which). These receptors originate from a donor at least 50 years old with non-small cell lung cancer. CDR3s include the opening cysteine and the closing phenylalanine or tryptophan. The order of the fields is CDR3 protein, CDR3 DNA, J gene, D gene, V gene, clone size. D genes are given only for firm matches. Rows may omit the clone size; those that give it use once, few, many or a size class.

CDR3: CATSDLAIRSSDTEAFF
DNA: TGTGCCACCAGTGATTTGGCGATCCGCAGTAGTGACACTGAAGCTTTCTTT
J: TRBJ1-1
D: NA
V: TRBV24-1
size: many

CDR3: CASSTPGHNTDTQYF
DNA: TGTGCCAGCTCAACGCCGGGACACAACACAGATACGCAGTATTTT
J: TRBJ2-3
D: NA
V: TRBV18
size: many

CDR3: CASSAVGPRNEKLFF
DNA: TGTGCCAGCAGCGCCGTTGGGCCCCGTAATGAAAAACTGTTTTTT
J: TRBJ1-4
D: NA
V: TRBV5-6
size: many

CDR3: CASSFSPGTIAYEQYF
DNA: TGTGCCAGCAGTTTCTCGCCCGGGACAATCGCCTACGAGCAGTACTTC
J: TRBJ2-7
D: NA
V: TRBV28
size: NA

CDR3: CASSYSTGMNTGELFF
DNA: TGTGCCAGCAGTTACTCGACAGGGATGAACACCGGGGAGCTGTTTTTT
J: TRBJ2-2
D: TRBD1
V: TRBV6-5
size: NA

CDR3: CSVRPGGPETQYF
DNA: TGCAGCGTCCGTCCCGGGGGGCCGGAGACCCAGTACTTC
J: TRBJ2-5
D: NA
V: TRBV29-1
size: NA

CDR3: CASSQGGWTGIGYELYF
DNA: TGCGCCAGCAGCCAGGGGGGCTGGACAGGGATTGGGTACGAGCTGTACTTC
J: TRBJ2-7
D: TRBD1
V: TRBV5-1
size: NA

CDR3: CSARVNGRIYQETQYF
DNA: TGCAGTGCTAGAGTAAATGGGAGGATCTACCAAGAGACCCAGTACTTC
J: TRBJ2-5
D: NA
V: TRBV20-1
size: many

CDR3: CASSENQDDNEQFF
DNA: TGTGCCAGCAGTGAAAACCAGGACGACAATGAGCAGTTCTTC
J: TRBJ2-1
D: NA
V: TRBV6-1
size: medium-sized

CDR3: CASSYTGAGELFF
DNA: TGTGCCAGCAGTTATACCGGGGCCGGGGAGCTGTTTTTT
J: TRBJ2-2
D: NA
V: TRBV2
size: NA

CDR3: CASSQDGQGNSPLHF
DNA: TGTGCCAGCAGCCAGGATGGACAGGGAAATTCACCCCTCCACTTT
J: TRBJ1-6
D: TRBD1
V: TRBV4-2
size: many

CDR3: CASSPSIAGVGDTQYF
DNA: TGTGCTAGCAGTCCCTCGATAGCGGGGGTGGGAGATACGCAGTATTTT
J: TRBJ2-3
D: TRBD2
V: TRBV6-4
size: NA

CDR3: CSGSTSAGGTRDTQYF
DNA: TGTTCCGGTAGTACCTCAGCGGGAGGGACTCGGGATACGCAGTATTTT
J: TRBJ2-3
D: TRBD2
V: TRBV19
size: NA

CDR3: CATSFQGAPTDAQYF
DNA: TGTGCCACCAGTTTTCAGGGGGCACCCACAGATGCGCAGTATTTT
J: TRBJ2-3
D: TRBD1
V: TRBV15
size: NA

CDR3: CAIIPGGNQPQHF
DNA: TGTGCCATCATCCCCGGGGGGAATCAGCCCCAGCATTTT
J: TRBJ1-5
D: NA
V: TRBV28
size: NA

CDR3: CASSHYRGDTEAFF
DNA: TGCGCCAGCAGCCACTACAGGGGGGACACTGAAGCTTTCTTT
J: TRBJ1-1
D: TRBD1
V: TRBV4-1
size: many

CDR3: CASTNQGETQYF
DNA: TGTGCCAGCACCAATCAAGGGGAGACCCAGTACTTC
J: TRBJ2-5
D: NA
V: TRBV12-3/TRBV12-4
size: many

CDR3: CSAREQGWDQETQYF
DNA: TGCAGTGCTAGAGAACAGGGTTGGGACCAAGAGACCCAGTACTTC
J: TRBJ2-5
D: NA
V: TRBV20-1
size: many

CDR3: CAWTLDRTQYF
DNA: TGTGCCTGGACTCTGGATCGTACGCAGTATTTT
J: TRBJ2-3
D: NA
V: TRBV30
size: once

CDR3: CASSRQGSYEQYF
DNA: TGTGCCAGCAGCCGACAGGGGTCCTACGAGCAGTACTTC
J: TRBJ2-7
D: TRBD1
V: TRBV11-2
size: many

CDR3: CAWSVRETQYF
DNA: TGTGCCTGGAGTGTACGGGAGACCCAGTACTTC
J: TRBJ2-5
D: NA
V: TRBV30
size: many

CDR3: CASSKELTWELFF
DNA: TGTGCCAGCAGTAAGGAGCTCACCTGGGAACTGTTTTTT
J: TRBJ2-2
D: NA
V: TRBV12-3/TRBV12-4
size: NA

CDR3: CARSGTGQGVRMPQHF
DNA: TGTGCCAGGAGTGGAACGGGACAGGGGGTCAGGATGCCCCAGCATTTT
J: TRBJ1-5
D: TRBD1
V: TRBV6-2/TRBV6-3
size: NA

CDR3: CASSLRGDGIYAGYTF
DNA: TGTGCCAGCAGCCTTCGCGGGGACGGTATCTATGCAGGCTACACCTTC
J: TRBJ1-2
D: NA
V: TRBV7-9
size: many

CDR3: CASRFRAGANTAELFF
DNA: TGTGCCAGCAGATTCCGGGCAGGTGCGAACACCGCGGAGCTGTTTTTT
J: TRBJ2-2
D: NA
V: TRBV28
size: NA

CDR3: CASSQIVPRGGERGEQYF
DNA: TGCGCCAGCAGCCAAATTGTGCCCCGGGGCGGGGAGAGGGGCGAGCAGTACTTC
J: TRBJ2-7
D: NA
V: TRBV4-1
size: many

CDR3: CAGGQSSYNEQFF
DNA: TGTGCCGGAGGACAGAGCTCCTACAATGAGCAGTTCTTC
J: TRBJ2-1
D: NA
V: TRBV30
size: many

CDR3: CASSLVDSGNTIYF
DNA: TGTGCCAGCAGCCTCGTAGACTCTGGAAACACCATATATTTT
J: TRBJ1-3
D: NA
V: TRBV28
size: many

CDR3: CASSLVLDGGETQYF
DNA: TGTGCCAGCAGCTTAGTTCTCGATGGGGGAGAGACCCAGTACTTC
J: TRBJ2-5
D: NA
V: TRBV7-9
size: many

CDR3: CSLSGGPYEQYF
DNA: TGCAGCCTTAGTGGGGGGCCCTACGAGCAGTACTTC
J: TRBJ2-7
D: NA
V: TRBV20-1
size: NA

CDR3: CASSQDFSSASGSTDTQYF
DNA: TGTGCCAGCAGCCAAGATTTTAGTTCGGCTAGCGGGAGCACAGATACGCAGTATTTT
J: TRBJ2-3
D: TRBD2
V: TRBV4-2
size: many

CDR3: CATSETDTQYF
DNA: TGTGCCACCAGTGAGACAGATACGCAGTATTTT
J: TRBJ2-3
D: NA
V: TRBV24-1
size: many

CDR3: CSATGGGTGELFF
DNA: TGCAGCGCAACAGGGGGGGGCACCGGGGAGCTGTTTTTT
J: TRBJ2-2
D: NA
V: TRBV29-1
size: many

CDR3: CASRESGGAGANVLTF
DNA: TGCGCCAGCAGGGAGTCGGGAGGAGCTGGGGCCAACGTCCTGACTTTC
J: TRBJ2-6
D: TRBD2
V: TRBV5-1
size: many

CDR3: CASSYEGFNSPLHF
DNA: TGTGCCAGCAGTTACGAAGGATTTAATTCACCCCTCCACTTT
J: TRBJ1-6
D: NA
V: TRBV6-9
size: NA

CDR3: CASSIASGNTIYF
DNA: TGTGCCAGTAGTATCGCCTCTGGAAACACCATATATTTT
J: TRBJ1-3
D: NA
V: TRBV19
size: many

CDR3: CASSRTGGAANEKLFF
DNA: TGCGCCAGCAGTCGCACTGGGGGGGCGGCTAATGAAAAACTGTTTTTT
J: TRBJ1-4
D: NA
V: TRBV4-1
size: many

CDR3: CACLTSDRSYEQYF
DNA: TGTGCCTGCCTTACTAGCGACCGCTCCTACGAGCAGTACTTC
J: TRBJ2-7
D: TRBD2
V: TRBV30
size: many

CDR3: CASSLMSQDEQFF
DNA: TGTGCCAGCAGCTTGATGAGTCAGGATGAGCAGTTCTTC
J: TRBJ2-1
D: NA
V: TRBV5-4
size: many

CDR3: CASSERGQGTEAFF
DNA: TGTGCCAGCAGTGAAAGAGGGCAGGGCACTGAAGCTTTCTTT
J: TRBJ1-1
D: NA
V: TRBV6-1
size: many

CDR3: CASSLGSLDTYEQYF
DNA: TGCGCCAGCAGCTTGGGATCACTAGATACCTACGAGCAGTACTTC
J: TRBJ2-7
D: NA
V: TRBV5-1
size: NA

CDR3: CASSLVSWQLSTEAFF
DNA: TGTGCCAGCAGCTTAGTTTCGTGGCAGCTGAGCACTGAAGCTTTCTTT
J: TRBJ1-1
D: NA
V: TRBV7-2
size: many

CDR3: CASSLVPGRTEAFF
DNA: TGTGCCAGCAGCTTAGTTCCCGGGAGAACTGAAGCTTTCTTT
J: TRBJ1-1
D: NA
V: TRBV19
size: NA

CDR3: CASGWRGDESDTQYF
DNA: TGCGCCAGCGGCTGGCGGGGCGATGAGTCAGATACGCAGTATTTT
J: TRBJ2-3
D: NA
V: TRBV5-1
size: many

CDR3: CASSFSGNTIYF
DNA: TGTGCCAGCAGCTTCTCTGGAAACACCATATATTTT
J: TRBJ1-3
D: NA
V: TRBV14
size: many

CDR3: CSAPQDGRQETQYF
DNA: TGCAGTGCTCCCCAGGATGGGCGGCAAGAGACCCAGTACTTC
J: TRBJ2-5
D: NA
V: TRBV20-1
size: many

CDR3: CASSLTGTYEQYF
DNA: TGTGCCAGCAGTTTAACGGGGACCTACGAGCAGTACTTC
J: TRBJ2-7
D: NA
V: TRBV28
size: few

CDR3: CSASIVSGITDTQYF
DNA: TGCAGTGCTAGTATAGTTAGCGGTATCACAGATACGCAGTATTTT
J: TRBJ2-3
D: NA
V: TRBV20-1
size: many